This TCR beta chain came from a study of early T cells in non-severe SARS-CoV-2 infection. About the research overall: Alpha and beta chains were unpaired, from unsorted whole-blood bulk RNA.

After removal of 5 bases from V and 6 bases from J, the junction contained 9 bases not matched to a gene. The CDR3 is 15 amino acids. Looked up from germline, CDR1 is SGHRS and CDR2 is YFSETQ. Regarding the study as a whole: Reliance on VDJdb matching favored anti-spike CD8 responses; private and CD4 specificities were missed.

Many counts were recorded for this clonotype. Its antigen is unidentified. cDNA molecules, individually, were tagged with unique molecular identifiers. TCRdb fed the 5' RACE reads into MiXCR, producing one record per CDR3 protein. The table lists 65,000 to 70,000 distinct CDR3 sequences, less than 15% of them singletons, with more than 1.5% in the top ten. The V and J genes are TRBV5-1 and TRBJ2-1; 9 positions match TRBD2. This TCR was sampled from an adult who was a healthcare worker with PCR-confirmed SARS-CoV-2 infection or an uninfected control (not recorded which). The sequencing input was whole blood. This CDR3 is CASRSLAGSPNEQFF. The DNA for the CDR3 is TGCGCCAGCAGATCGCTAGCGGGGAGCCCCAATGAGCAGTTCTTC. Full variable domain (missing parts from reference TRBV5-1 and TRBJ2-1): KAGVTQTPRYLIKTRGQQVTLSCSPISGHRSVSWYQQTPGQGLQFLFEYFSETQRNKGNFPGRFSGRQFSNSRSEMNVSTLELGDSALYLCASRSLAGSPNEQFFGPGTRLTVL.